This is a list of T cell receptor beta chains from one sample in a study of PD-L1 blockade in urothelial cancer. The method was immunoSEQ multiplex PCR; TCRdb's version includes in-frame clones alone and lacks a portion of them. This table holds more than 45,000 clones, about 81% found once. The sample here was PBMCs, taken around atezolizumab (anti-PD-L1) treatment. The source is a man in his forties or fifties with urothelial cancer. Each CDR3 is given with its conserved first and last residue. A D gene is named only where the DNA matches it firmly. Clone size is not always given. Where it is, it says once, few, many or a class for expanded clones.

J,V,D,size,DNA,CDR3
TRBJ2-5,TRBV27,NA,NA,TGTGCCAGCAGTACAGCCCAAGAGACCCAGTACTTC,CASSTAQETQYF
TRBJ1-2,TRBV30,NA,NA,TGTGCCTGGATGGAGGGAGGAGGCTACACCTTC,CAWMEGGGYTF
TRBJ1-2,TRBV2,TRBD1,NA,TGTGCCAGCAGGGGACAGGGAGGCGGCTACACCTTC,CASRGQGGGYTF
TRBJ2-7,TRBV6-6,NA,NA,TGTGCCAGCCGGCTTCAGGGGTCGATGAGTTACGAGCAGTACTTC,CASRLQGSMSYEQYF
TRBJ1-3,TRBV9,NA,NA,TGTGCCAGCAGCGTAGCTAACTCTGGAAACACCATATATTTT,CASSVANSGNTIYF
TRBJ2-5,TRBV10-2,TRBD2,NA,TGCGCCAGCAGTGAGGGGATCCTAGCGGGCGTTAGCCAAGAGACCCAGTACTTC,CASSEGILAGVSQETQYF
TRBJ2-5,TRBV27,NA,NA,TGTGCCAGCAGTTCACAGTCAGGGGCCGGAGAGACCCAGTACTTC,CASSSQSGAGETQYF
TRBJ2-3,TRBV7-2,TRBD2,NA,TGTGCCAGCAGCTTAGCAGCGGGGGGAACAGATACGCAGTATTTT,CASSLAAGGTDTQYF
TRBJ2-4,TRBV23-1,NA,NA,TGCGCCAGCAGGAAAGACAGTTTTCTAGCCAAAAACATTCAGTACTTC,CASRKDSFLAKNIQYF
TRBJ1-1,TRBV28,NA,NA,TGTGCCAGCAGTGGGAACACAGGTGTAGGCACTGAAGCTTTCTTT,CASSGNTGVGTEAFF
TRBJ2-1,TRBV6-1,NA,NA,TGTGCCACCATAGTCGTCCGAGGGAATGAGCAGTTCTTC,CATIVVRGNEQFF
TRBJ1-1,TRBV5-6,NA,NA,TGTGCCAGCAGCTTAGGAGGGTTCGGCGCTGAAGCTTTCTTT,CASSLGGFGAEAFF
TRBJ1-1,TRBV10-3,NA,NA,TGTGCCATCAGTGGGCAGGGCCTGAACACTGAAGCTTTCTTT,CAISGQGLNTEAFF
TRBJ2-1,TRBV7-9,NA,NA,TGTGCCAGCAGCTTATTAGCGACTAACAATGAGCAGTTCTTC,CASSLLATNNEQFF
TRBJ2-1,TRBV9,TRBD2,few,TGTGCCAGCAGCGTATATCGGCCCGGGGGGAATGAGCAGTTCTTC,CASSVYRPGGNEQFF
TRBJ2-1,TRBV27,TRBD2,NA,TGTGCCAGCAGCTCTGTCCAGTACGAGACTAGCGTCTACAATGAGCAGTTCTTC,CASSSVQYETSVYNEQFF
TRBJ2-5,TRBV25-1,NA,NA,TGTGCCAGCAGTGCTGGGGGGGCCTTGGAGACCCAGTACTTC,CASSAGGALETQYF
TRBJ2-1,TRBV7-6,NA,NA,TGTGCCAGCAGCTTATCGGACAACTACAATGAGCAGTTCTTC,CASSLSDNYNEQFF
TRBJ1-1,TRBV5-4,TRBD1,NA,TGTGCCAGCAGCACACCGACAGGGGGAGGCACTGAAGCTTTCTTT,CASSTPTGGGTEAFF
TRBJ1-1,TRBV7-3,NA,NA,TGTGCCAGCAGCTTATTTGGAGGCGCTGAAGCTTTCTTT,CASSLFGGAEAFF
TRBJ2-3,TRBV25-1,NA,NA,TGTGCCAGCAGTGAAGGAGGGGAAGATACGCAGTATTTT,CASSEGGEDTQYF
TRBJ2-5,TRBV11-2,NA,NA,TGTGCCAGCAGCTTGGAGTTGGGGACCCAGTACTTC,CASSLELGTQYF
TRBJ2-3,TRBV5-4,TRBD1,NA,TGTGCCAGCAGCTTAGGGGACAGGGGAGGAGATACGCAGTATTTT,CASSLGDRGGDTQYF